This is a list of T cell receptor beta chains from one sample in a study of Ad26.COV2.S vaccination and SARS-CoV-2 variants. Profiling relied on immunoSEQ multiplex PCR, and the TCRdb table lists in-frame clones only, not all of them. The sample has about 320,000 clones; 85% to 90% are singletons. This material consisted of peripheral blood, taken in a trial of Ad26.COV2.S vaccine versus placebo. The receptors derive from a person aged 18-65 years who received the Ad26.COV2.S COVID-19 vaccine or a placebo. The CDR3 runs from the conserved cysteine through the conserved F or W. The D gene is left open where the match is weak. Where a row states a size, it is once, few, many or the class of an expanded clone; other rows omit it.

V	size	J	D	DNA	CDR3
TRBV29-1	.	TRBJ2-1	.	TGCAGCGTTGTAGGCCGCCCGCCGGCCTACTACAATGAGCAGTTCTTC	CSVVGRPPAYYNEQFF
TRBV29-1	.	TRBJ2-7	TRBD1	TGCAGCGTGGGGGACAGGGGGCCCTACGAGCAGTACTTC	CSVGDRGPYEQYF
TRBV18	once	TRBJ1-5	TRBD1	TGTGCCAGCTCACCCGGGACAGGCAATCAGCCCCAGCATTTT	CASSPGTGNQPQHF
TRBV19	.	TRBJ1-5	.	TGTGCCAGTACCGACAGATCTAGCAATCAGCCCCAGCATTTT	CASTDRSSNQPQHF
TRBV5-6	.	TRBJ1-6	.	TGTGCCAGCAGCGTGGACAGCCACTCCTATAATTCACCCCTCCACTTT	CASSVDSHSYNSPLHF
TRBV7-9	.	TRBJ2-2	TRBD1	TGTGCCAGCGGGCTGACAGGGGGCGCGGGCGGGGAGCTGTTTTTT	CASGLTGGAGGELFF
TRBV6-2/TRBV6-3	.	TRBJ1-1	.	TGTGCCAGCAGCCAGGACCCTTGGCAAGCTTTCTTT	CASSQDPWQAFF
TRBV7-2	.	TRBJ2-7	TRBD2	TGTGCCAGCAGCTCGCTACTAGCGGGTGCCTACGAGCAGTACTTC	CASSSLLAGAYEQYF
TRBV7-9	.	TRBJ1-4	.	TGTGCCAGCAGATCCCCTGCTGGAGCTAATGAAAAACTGTTTTTT	CASRSPAGANEKLFF
TRBV19	.	TRBJ1-1	.	TGTGCCAGTAGTATAGGACAGAGTTTTGAAGCTTTCTTT	CASSIGQSFEAFF
TRBV19	.	TRBJ1-1	.	TGTGCCAGTAGTTCTCAGGGAGGGGGAGACACTGAAGCTTTCTTT	CASSSQGGGDTEAFF
TRBV6-5	.	TRBJ1-4	TRBD1	TGTGCCAGCAGAACTACAGGGGGCCGGGAAAAACTGTTTTTT	CASRTTGGREKLFF
TRBV6-5	.	TRBJ2-1	.	TGTGCCAGCAAAAGGGTCCCGGGCCAATACAATGAGCAGTTCTTC	CASKRVPGQYNEQFF
TRBV14	.	TRBJ1-2	.	TGTGCCAGCAGCCAGGGGGGAAGGTATGGCTACACCTTC	CASSQGGRYGYTF
TRBV29-1	.	TRBJ2-7	.	TGCAGCGCGAGGGAAGATTTGGGTCGGGGGGCATCCTACGAGCAGTACTTC	CSAREDLGRGASYEQYF
TRBV5-1	once	TRBJ2-7	.	TGCGCCAGCAGCTTGGCCCCCTCCTTTACCTCCGAGCAGTACTTC	CASSLAPSFTSEQYF
TRBV6-5	.	TRBJ2-2	.	TGTGCCAGCAGTTTAAACAGTAAGGCGAACACCGGGGAGCTGTTTTTT	CASSLNSKANTGELFF
TRBV19	.	TRBJ2-1	.	TGTGCCAGTAGTATATCCAGGGGCCTCAATGAGCAGTTCTTC	CASSISRGLNEQFF
TRBV2	few	TRBJ2-7	.	TGTGCCAGCAGTGAAGAGGTTTGGAACTACGAGCAGTACTTC	CASSEEVWNYEQYF
TRBV10-2	.	TRBJ2-1	TRBD2	TGCGCCAGCAGTCCTAGCGGGACTGAGCAGTTCTTC	CASSPSGTEQFF
TRBV7-6	.	TRBJ1-2	.	TGTGCCAGCAGTTTCACCCCAGGGACCTCCGGGTACTATGGCTACACCTTC	CASSFTPGTSGYYGYTF
TRBV13	.	TRBJ2-1	TRBD1	TGTGCCAGCAGCCCCAGGGGACAGGGGGAGAGTAAGTTCTTC	CASSPRGQGESKFF
TRBV7-2	.	TRBJ1-1	TRBD1	TGTGCCAGCAGCTTAGAGCCCAGGGGGCTTGAAGCTTTCTTT	CASSLEPRGLEAFF
TRBV7-9	.	TRBJ1-1	.	TGTGCCAGCAGCTTAGTAGGGTCTTCCACGCCCCAAGCTTTCTTT	CASSLVGSSTPQAFF
TRBV9	.	TRBJ1-1	.	TGTGCCAGCAGCGTAGGAGGGATTAGCACTGAAGCTTTCTTT	CASSVGGISTEAFF
TRBV27	.	TRBJ1-1	TRBD1	TGTGCCAGCAGTCCCTCGACAGGGATGATGAACACTGAAGCTTTCTTT	CASSPSTGMMNTEAFF
TRBV7-9	.	TRBJ2-3	TRBD2	TGTGCCAGCAGCTTAATTGTGGCTAGCGGTTCCACAGATACGCAGTATTTT	CASSLIVASGSTDTQYF
TRBV5-8	.	TRBJ1-1	.	TGTGCCAGCAGCTTTACGGACACGAACACTGAAGCTTTCTTT	CASSFTDTNTEAFF
TRBV7-9	many	TRBJ1-2	.	TGTGCCAGCAGCTTAGCAGGGGACGGGGTTTCTGGCTACACCTTC	CASSLAGDGVSGYTF
TRBV10-2	.	TRBJ1-6	.	TGCGCCAGCGGAGACCGCTATAATTCACCCCTCCACTTT	CASGDRYNSPLHF
TRBV18	.	TRBJ1-4	.	TGTGCCAGCTCCCCTAAGGAGGGAAAGGGGAATGAAAAACTGTTTTTT	CASSPKEGKGNEKLFF
TRBV5-1	.	TRBJ2-1	TRBD1	TGCGCCAGCAGCCCCCCAGGGGGTGTACCCTACAATGAGCAGTTCTTC	CASSPPGGVPYNEQFF
TRBV6-1	.	TRBJ1-4	.	TGTGCCAGCAGTGAACTGCCCGGGAATGAAAAACTGTTTTTT	CASSELPGNEKLFF
TRBV7-2	.	TRBJ2-4	.	TGTGCCAGCAGCTTATCATACATTCAGTACTTC	CASSLSYIQYF
TRBV7-6	.	TRBJ2-2	TRBD2	TGTGCCAGCAGCCCCATGACTAGCGGGGGGGCAGTCGGGGAGCTGTTTTTT	CASSPMTSGGAVGELFF
TRBV5-1	.	TRBJ1-3	.	TGCGCCAGCAGCGTAGAGTCTGGGGTAAACACCATATATTTT	CASSVESGVNTIYF
TRBV10-3	.	TRBJ1-2	.	TGTGCCATCAGTGAGGGGGGTTTAAGTGGCTACACCTTC	CAISEGGLSGYTF
TRBV2	.	TRBJ1-2	TRBD1	TGTGCCAGGGGAATGGGACAGGGTGGGTACTATGGCTACACCTTC	CARGMGQGGYYGYTF
TRBV3-1/TRBV3-2	.	TRBJ1-6	.	TGTGCCAGCAGCCGGGGGGCAGAGAATTCACCCCTCCACTTT	CASSRGAENSPLHF
TRBV19	.	TRBJ2-7	.	TGTGCCAGTAGTATGAGGGCGGAAGGCTCCTACGAGCAGTACTTC	CASSMRAEGSYEQYF
TRBV7-3	.	TRBJ2-3	.	TGTGCCAGCAGCTTGGCTAGCGGCACAGATACGCAGTATTTT	CASSLASGTDTQYF
TRBV30	.	TRBJ2-1	TRBD1	TGTGCCTGGACTAAACCGGGACAGGGCTACAATGAGCAGTTCTTC	CAWTKPGQGYNEQFF
TRBV27	.	TRBJ1-2	.	TGTGCCAGCAGTTTTCTTGACAGGATTAACTATGGCTACACCTTC	CASSFLDRINYGYTF
TRBV7-2	.	TRBJ1-2	.	TGTGCCAGCAGCCCTAGTGGTGGGCAGGGCCGTGGCTACACCTTC	CASSPSGGQGRGYTF
TRBV28	.	TRBJ1-2	.	TGTGCCAGCATTGAGGGTTCAGGGTATGGCTACACCTTC	CASIEGSGYGYTF
TRBV18	once	TRBJ2-7	TRBD2	TGTGCCAGCTCACCATGGGCCCCTCTAGCGGGGGGGCCCTACGAGCAGTACTTC	CASSPWAPLAGGPYEQYF
TRBV2	.	TRBJ1-1	.	TGTGCCAGCAGTGGGTCAGGGTGGGGCACTGAAGCTTTCTTT	CASSGSGWGTEAFF
TRBV4-3	few	TRBJ1-6	.	TGCGCCAGCAGCCCGGACGGGAGCTCCTATAATTCACCCCTCCACTTT	CASSPDGSSYNSPLHF
TRBV5-4	.	TRBJ2-1	TRBD2	TGTGCCAGCAGCTTGAGGCTAGCGGGGACAGACAATGAGCAGTTCTTC	CASSLRLAGTDNEQFF
TRBV19	.	TRBJ1-5	TRBD1	TGTGCCAGTATTAGACAGGGGGAAGGCAATCAGCCCCAGCATTTT	CASIRQGEGNQPQHF
TRBV4-3	.	TRBJ1-1	.	TGCGCCAGCAGCCAAGATCCCCATGTCCGGGGTGCCGCCACTGAAGCTTTCTTT	CASSQDPHVRGAATEAFF